The 13 T cell receptor beta chains below come from one sample, sequenced in a study of blood T cell repertoires in COVID-19. Sequencing was performed with immunoSEQ multiplex PCR; in TCRdb, only in-frame clones are kept and a portion is missing. This repertoire shows 180,000 or so clones, more than 70% found once; its top ten account for about 20%. Material for sequencing was peripheral blood. The source is a person in their 70s with COVID-19, enrolled during active disease.

The rearrangement uses TRBV7-2 and TRBJ2-7; 9 bases line up with TRBD1. Germline-derived CDR1 and CDR2 are SGHTA and FQGNSA. The length of the CDR3 is 16 residues. The J segment lost 5 bases and the V segment lost 1 base, leaving 9 bases of the junction unmatched. The DNA of the CDR3 is TGTGCCAGCAGCTTAGAGGGGGGGACAGGGCTCCACGAGCAGTACTTC. Its translation: CASSLEGGTGLHEQYF.

The V call is TRBV20-1, the J call TRBJ2-7; perhaps TRBD1 as D (5 bases). Germline CDR1 reads DFQATT; CDR2 reads SNEGSKA (reference sequence). Trimming cost V 3 bases and J 4 bases, with 16 bases left between them. The CDR3 spans 14 residues. The CDR3 protein is CSASGRLGRYEQYF. Written as DNA, the CDR3 is TGCAGTGCTAGTGGGCGACTGGGGCGGTACGAGCAGTACTTC.

The gene calls are TRBV19 and TRBJ1-4; the D gene is possibly TRBD1 (6 bases). Germline assignment: CDR1 LNHDA and CDR2 SQIVND (reference sequence). Trimming took 6 bases from V and 6 from J, leaving 11 bases between them. CDR3 length equals 13 residues. The CDR3 nucleotides read TGTGCCAGTAGCTGGGGGGGCCATGAAAAACTGTTTTTT. This codes for CASSWGGHEKLFF.

The gene calls are TRBV4-3 and TRBJ1-4, with TRBD1 matching over 8 bases. Germline CDR1 reads LGHNA; CDR2 reads YSLEER. Unmatched junction bases numbered 10, after V lost 0 bases and J lost 10 bases. This CDR3 region has 16 residues. The CDR3 coding sequence is TGCGCCAGCAGCCAAGAGTATCCAGGGGGCAACGGAAAACTGTTTTTT. Encoded protein: CASSQEYPGGNGKLFF.

The chain joins TRBV30 to TRBJ2-1; 9 positions match TRBD1. There are 16 residues in the CDR3. Germline values: CDR1 GTSNPN, CDR2 SVGIG (reference sequence). V trimming: 2 bases; J trimming: 4 bases; junction bases outside the gene matches: 9. The CDR3 reads CAWSRSTGGVYNEQFF. The CDR3 DNA sequence: TGTGCCTGGAGTCGTTCCACAGGGGGCGTGTACAATGAGCAGTTCTTC.

This clone was picked up one time. The rearrangement joins TRBV5-5 to TRBJ2-7; D might be TRBD1 (5 bases). Germline V CDR1 and CDR2: SGHKS, YYEKEE (reference sequence). The CDR3 sequence is 16 residues long. V lost 1 base and J lost 4, with 18 bases in between. Here the CDR3 DNA reads TGTGCCAGCAGCTTGTCAGCGACAAGGGGCCGGTACGAGCAGTACTTC. This encodes CASSLSATRGRYEQYF.

The chain links TRBV27 to TRBJ1-6; 8 positions agree with TRBD1. V was pared by 5 bases and J by 14 bases, with 11 bases of the junction left unmatched. Per the germline V gene, CDR1 is MNHEY and CDR2 is SMNVEV (reference sequence). The CDR3 sequence is 14 residues long. The CDR3, as DNA: TGTGCCAGCAGTGAAGGACAGGGTAGGTCATCCCTCCACTTT. The encoded protein is CASSEGQGRSSLHF.

The V and J genes are TRBV28 and TRBJ2-4, with 10 positions matching TRBD2. This CDR3 contains 17 residues. J gave up 1 base and V 7 bases, and 10 bases lay outside the gene matches. Germline-derived CDR1 and CDR2 are MDHEN and SYDVKM. DNA for the CDR3: TGTGCCAGCACTAGCGGGAGCCTGTGGGTGGCCAAAAACATTCAGTACTTC. Its translation: CASTSGSLWVAKNIQYF.

This clone was seen more than once but under ten times. The chain couples TRBV7-6 to TRBJ1-6, with D tentatively TRBD1 (5 bases). The CDR3 is 16 residues long. Germline V lookup: CDR1 SGHVS, CDR2 FNYEAQ. V shed 2 bases and J shed 9 bases, with 17 bases lying between them. CDR3 in DNA: TGTGCCAGCAGCTTACGCTCGGGGGGACGCCTTTCACCCCTCCACTTT. Its translation is CASSLRSGGRLSPLHF.

This clone was counted once. The CDR3 bases are TGTGCCAGCAGCGAGGCCCCGACATCTGGAAACACCATATATTTT. Residues: CASSEAPTSGNTIYF. The genes are TRBV9 and TRBJ1-3; D gene unclear. This CDR3 is built from 15 residues. The germline V gene encodes CDR1 SGDLS and CDR2 YYNGEE. V shed 3 bases and J shed 1 base, with 11 bases lying between them.

The chain joins TRBV2 to TRBJ2-5, with TRBD1 identical over 9 bases. The CDR3 runs to 16 residues. Germline V gene data show CDR1 as SNHLY and CDR2 as FYNNEI. J gave up 1 base and V 6 bases, and 9 bases lay outside the gene matches. The CDR3 protein is CASRRQGGNSQETQYF. DNA for the CDR3: TGTGCCAGCAGACGACAGGGGGGCAACTCCCAAGAGACCCAGTACTTC. The full variable domain, rest sourced from reference TRBV2 and TRBJ2-5, is EPEVTQTPSHQVTQMGQEVILRCVPISNHLYFYWYRQILGQKVEFLVSFYNNEISEKSEIFDDQFSVERPDGSNFTLKIRSTKLEDSAMYFCASRRQGGNSQETQYFGPGTRLLVL.

The DNA of the CDR3 is TGCGCCAGCAGCACGGGACTAGCGAACACCGGGGAGCTGTTTTTT. Amino acids: CASSTGLANTGELFF. The rearrangement joins TRBV5-1 to TRBJ2-2; TRBD2 agrees at 8 bases. This CDR3 spans 15 amino acids. Germline loops: CDR1 SGHRS, CDR2 YFSETQ. Trimming removed 4 bases from V and 0 bases from J; junction bases left unmatched: 2.

The rearrangement joins TRBV15 to TRBJ2-1, with TRBD2 matching 8 bases. This CDR3 region has 16 residues. Germline trimming cut 4 bases from V and 8 bases from J; bases unmatched to any gene: 13. Germline CDR1 is LNHNV and CDR2 is YYDKDF (reference sequence). CDR3 loop: CATSTSGRGVEYEQFF. Here the CDR3 DNA reads TGTGCCACCAGCACTTCGGGGCGGGGGGTTGAATATGAGCAGTTCTTC.